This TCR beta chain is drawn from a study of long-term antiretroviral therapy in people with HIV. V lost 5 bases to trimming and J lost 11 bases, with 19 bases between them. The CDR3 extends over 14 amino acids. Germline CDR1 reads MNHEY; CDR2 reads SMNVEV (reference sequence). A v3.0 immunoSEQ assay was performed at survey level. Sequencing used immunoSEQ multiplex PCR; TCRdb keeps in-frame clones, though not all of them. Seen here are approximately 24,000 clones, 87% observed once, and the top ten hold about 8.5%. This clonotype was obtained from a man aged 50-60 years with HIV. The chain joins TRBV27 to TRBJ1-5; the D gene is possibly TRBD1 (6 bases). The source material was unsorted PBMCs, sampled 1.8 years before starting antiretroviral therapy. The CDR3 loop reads CASSGGQPSSAQHF. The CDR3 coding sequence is TGTGCCAGCAGTGGCGGACAGCCCTCGTCAGCCCAGCATTTT.